This TCR beta chain was recorded in a study of T cell responses to AZD1222 COVID-19 vaccine. Only in-frame clones appear in the TCRdb table, and some are missing; sequencing was by immunoSEQ multiplex PCR. The data hold approximately 71,000 clones, with about four fifths observed a single time. The table lists this clone with a few counts. This CDR3 comprises 12 residues. From germline, CDR1 is SGHTA and CDR2 FQGNSA. V was pared by 7 bases and J by 4 bases, with 1 base of the junction left unmatched. The material sequenced was peripheral blood, taken on day 0 of AZD1222 vaccination. This sequence originates from an adult in good health. The V call is TRBV7-2, the J call TRBJ1-5, with 7 nucleotides matching TRBD1. CDR3 in DNA: TGTGCCAGCAACAGGGGAAATCAGCCCCAGCATTTT. This gives the protein CASNRGNQPQHF.